This TCR beta chain is drawn from a study of blood T cells in healthy people across ages. Study-wide background: Through template switching, about one barcoded beta molecule was captured per two T cells, as measured in model experiments. The study's findings and limits: CMV status of donors was not determined, possibly confounding expanded clonotype changes.

Alongside a J-beta primer mix, a sample-barcoded 5' primer served in a second PCR lasting roughly 6 to 11 cycles. Each CDR3 protein gets one entry after TCRdb re-called the 5' RACE reads with MiXCR. The sample has about 780,000 distinct CDR3 sequences, around 50% seen once. Comments on this clonotype: Its specificity is not known.

CDR1 and CDR2 from the germline V gene are MDHEN and SYDVKM. Trimming took off 5 bases at V and 4 bases at J, with 17 bases between the two ends. CDR3 length: 15 amino acids. The chain links TRBV28 to TRBJ2-5; D remains ambiguous. The TCR sequence derives from a man older than 75 in good health. Specimen: blood. As DNA, the CDR3 is TGTGCCAGCAGTGACCGCCAGGCGATGGGAGAGACCCAGTACTTC. This translates into CASSDRQAMGETQYF.